One and the same sample provided the 22 T cell receptor beta chains below, sequenced in a study of cytomegalovirus exposure and HLA in healthy donors. PCR involved 60 Vbeta and 13 Jbeta primers. Data came from immunoSEQ multiplex PCR; TCRdb stores just in-frame clones and leaves some out. The profile covers under 150,000 clones, with around three quarters appearing a single time and 3.5% to 4.5% taken by the ten largest. The specimen was PBMCs. Receptors were obtained from a man aged 25 to 40 in good health and CMV-seropositive.

This chain uses TRBV7-2 with TRBJ2-7; a possible D gene is TRBD2 (5 bases). Between the trimmed V and J ends, which lost 2 bases and 9 bases, there was a span of 14 bases. This CDR3 has 13 amino acids. Germline CDR1 reads SGHTA; CDR2 reads FQGNSA. The CDR3: CASSLTSRSAQYF. Written as DNA, the CDR3 is TGTGCCAGCAGCTTAACTAGTCGGTCGGCGCAGTACTTC.

J is TRBJ2-5 and V is TRBV9, with 8 bases fitting TRBD1. Trimming at V came to 0 bases and at J to 7 bases, leaving 8 bases not matched to a gene. This CDR3 has 15 amino acids. The germline V gene encodes CDR1 SGDLS and CDR2 YYNGEE. The CDR3 loop reads CASSVEQGVGVTQYF. CDR3 nucleotides: TGTGCCAGCAGCGTAGAACAGGGGGTCGGTGTGACCCAGTACTTC.

The gene calls are TRBV27 and TRBJ2-7; D uncertain. The V end was cut by 1 base, the J end by 1 base, with 8 bases between. There are 14 residues in the CDR3. Germline CDR1 MNHEY, CDR2 SMNVEV (reference sequence). CDR3 region: CASSLWASSYEQYF. In nucleotides, the CDR3 is TGTGCCAGCAGTTTATGGGCCAGTTCCTACGAGCAGTACTTC.

The chain has TRBV4-3 and TRBJ1-1, with 8 bases aligning to TRBD1. The J segment lost 1 base and the V segment lost 6 bases, leaving 4 bases of the junction unmatched. The length of the CDR3 is 14 residues. Germline V gives CDR1 LGHNA, CDR2 YSLEER. The CDR3 region is CASSTGQGNTEAFF. CDR3 nucleotides: TGCGCCAGCAGTACAGGACAGGGGAACACTGAAGCTTTCTTT.

The chain combines TRBV7-2 with TRBJ1-2; TRBD1 agrees at 7 bases. This CDR3 is 14 amino acids long. Germline values: CDR1 SGHTA, CDR2 FQGNSA. Germline trimming cut 3 bases from V and 6 bases from J; bases unmatched to any gene: 7. The CDR3 loop reads CASSFWRGQDGYTF. CDR3 sequence (DNA): TGTGCCAGCAGCTTTTGGAGGGGGCAGGATGGCTACACCTTC. The variable domain in full, completed from reference TRBV7-2 and TRBJ1-2, reads GAGVSQSPSNKVTEKGKDVELRCDPISGHTALYWYRQSLGQGLEFLIYFQGNSAPDKSGLPSDRFSAERTGGSVSTLTIQRTQQEDSAVYLCASSFWRGQDGYTFGSGTRLTVV.

The chain couples TRBV4-1 to TRBJ2-7; D remains ambiguous. The CDR3 has 15 amino acids. Per germline, CDR1 MGHRA and CDR2 YSYEKL. Trimming pared 0 bases from V and 3 bases from J, leaving 12 bases between. The CDR3 bases are TGCGCCAGCAGCCAAGATGGGCGAGCTATCTACGAGCAGTACTTC. This codes for CASSQDGRAIYEQYF.

This clone was observed once. Its ends do not fully match the called genes, so a read error is possible. The J gene is TRBJ1-1, the V gene TRBV18; D call uncertain. CDR3 size: 12 residues. Germline V CDR1 and CDR2: KGHSH, LQKENI. Written as DNA, the CDR3 is TGTGCCAGCTCACCACTCTTCGGGTCTGTGAACTTT. Amino acid sequence: CASSPLFGSVNF.

The rearrangement uses TRBV5-1 and TRBJ2-1; 8 bases agree with TRBD2. Germline assignment: CDR1 SGHRS and CDR2 YFSETQ. The CDR3 sequence is 15 residues long. With 0 bases clipped from V and 9 bases from J, the junction kept 8 bases outside the gene matches. CDR3 loop: CASSLEAGVSGEQFF. CDR3 bases: TGCGCCAGCAGCTTGGAAGCGGGGGTATCGGGTGAGCAGTTCTTC.

A single count supports this clone. V gene TRBV6-4 combines with J gene TRBJ2-2; D not resolved. V lost 2 bases and J 3 bases, leaving 7 bases between the germline ends. The CDR3 runs 14 residues. CDR1 is MRHNA and CDR2 is SNTAGT in the germline V gene. CDR3 in DNA: TGTGCCAGCAGTGACCGTTTCGACACCGGGGAGCTGTTTTTT. It is translated as CASSDRFDTGELFF.

The rearrangement links TRBV4-1 to TRBJ1-2; a weak D match, TRBD1 (6 bases). The CDR3 contains 14 residues. CDR1 and CDR2 from the germline V gene are MGHRA and YSYEKL. V lost 1 base to trimming and J lost 1 base, with 7 bases between them. DNA for the CDR3: TGCGCCAGCAGCCAAGCGGACAGTAACTATGGCTACACCTTC. Its translation: CASSQADSNYGYTF.

The genes are TRBV18 and TRBJ2-5; possible D gene TRBD2, 5 bases. The germline gives CDR1 KGHSH, CDR2 LQKENI. Between the trimmed V and J ends, which lost 0 bases and 5 bases, there was a span of 13 bases. The CDR3 is made up of 15 amino acids. CDR3 in DNA: TGTGCCAGCTCACCACCGAGAGAGGGTGGTGAGACCCAGTACTTC. Its translation is CASSPPREGGETQYF.

The J gene is TRBJ2-3, the V gene TRBV9; 7 bases fit TRBD2. V was pared by 3 bases and J by 4 bases, with 14 bases of the junction left unmatched. The germline gives CDR1 SGDLS, CDR2 YYNGEE. This CDR3 is 17 amino acids long. CDR3 nucleotide sequence: TGTGCCAGCAGCGCTACGGAAAATAGACTAGCCCCAGATACGCAGTATTTT. It specifies CASSATENRLAPDTQYF.

The V call is TRBV5-1, the J call TRBJ2-3; TRBD2 matches at 10 bases. Trimming removed 3 bases from V and 4 bases from J; junction bases left unmatched: 5. Germline assignment: CDR1 SGHRS and CDR2 YFSETQ. This CDR3 has 15 residues. The CDR3: CASSSSGSGSDTQYF. In DNA, the CDR3 is TGCGCCAGCAGCTCTAGCGGGAGTGGGTCAGATACGCAGTATTTT.

This chain connects TRBV18 to TRBJ2-7; 7 bases are a match to TRBD1. V lost 2 bases, J lost 6 bases, and 7 bases stayed unmatched. CDR3 size: 14 residues. The germline V gene has CDR1 KGHSH and CDR2 LQKENI. The CDR3 spells CASSPIGGEGEQYF. In DNA form, the CDR3 reads TGTGCCAGCTCACCAATAGGGGGCGAAGGCGAGCAGTACTTC.

This chain links TRBV7-3 with TRBJ2-7; the match to TRBD1 covers 8 bases. J gave up 2 bases and V 5 bases, and 8 bases lay outside the gene matches. CDR1 and CDR2 (germline): SGHTA, FQGTGA. This CDR3 is built from 15 residues. In DNA, the CDR3 is TGTGCCAGCAGCCTCACCGGGACAGGAGCCTACGAGCAGTACTTC. The encoded protein is CASSLTGTGAYEQYF.

J is TRBJ2-7 and V is TRBV9; D is perhaps TRBD2 (6 bases). The length of the CDR3 is 15 residues. V was trimmed by 0 bases and J by 4 bases, leaving 14 bases between them. In germline, CDR1 is SGDLS, CDR2 YYNGEE. CDR3 in amino acids: CASSVEASEVYEQYF. The CDR3 region has the DNA TGTGCCAGCAGCGTAGAGGCTAGCGAGGTTTACGAGCAGTACTTC.

On this clone: Mismatch with germline at one junction end may stem from a read error. J is TRBJ2-4 and V is TRBV7-3; TRBD1 matches at 9 bases. The CDR3 is 17 residues long. CDR1 and CDR2 from the germline V gene are SGHTA and FQGTGA. The CDR3 DNA reads TGTGCCAGCAGCCTAACCGGGACAGGGCGGGCCAAAAACATTCAGTACTTC. It encodes CASSLTGTGRAKNIQYF.

The table lists this clone with a few counts. The gene calls are TRBV27 and TRBJ1-3; maybe TRBD1 (6 bases). This CDR3 region has 15 residues. The V gene's germline CDR1 is MNHEY and CDR2 SMNVEV (reference sequence). The V gene lost 5 bases and the J gene lost 8 bases, with 19 bases spanning the gap. Here the CDR3 reads CASSKNRGTVDTIYF. CDR3 coding DNA: TGTGCCAGCAGTAAGAATAGGGGGACGGTTGACACCATATATTTT.

The chain uses TRBV7-6 and TRBJ2-3; 10 bases are shared with TRBD1. The CDR3 totals 14 residues. Germline CDR1 is SGHVS and CDR2 is FNYEAQ. V dropped 5 bases and J dropped 5; count of bases not matched to a gene: 4. As DNA, the CDR3 is TGTGCCAGCAGCCTCGGGACAGGGGAAGATACGCAGTATTTT. Translated, it gives CASSLGTGEDTQYF.

By frequency in the sample, this clone is large. The sample has other DNA sequences that encode this CDR3 too. This CDR3 is CASSQTTGSNQPQHF. CDR3 nucleotides: TGCGCCAGCAGCCAAACGACAGGTAGCAATCAGCCCCAGCATTTT. The genes are TRBV4-3 and TRBJ1-5; D is perhaps TRBD1 (6 bases). Trimming took 2 bases from V and 0 from J, leaving 8 bases between them. Per the germline V gene, CDR1 is LGHNA and CDR2 is YSLEER. CDR3 length: 15 residues.

The V and J genes are TRBV2 and TRBJ1-1; unclear D gene. V was shortened by 6 bases and J by 6 bases, with 11 bases between the two germline ends. Germline CDR1 is SNHLY and CDR2 is FYNNEI. The length of the CDR3 is 12 residues. The chain's CDR3 is CASRVPKPEAFF. The CDR3 DNA sequence: TGTGCCAGCAGAGTTCCCAAGCCTGAAGCTTTCTTT.

In its sample, this clone was seen a few times. The genes are TRBV5-1 and TRBJ2-7; the D is unclear. Germline CDR1 and CDR2: SGHRS and YFSETQ. V lost 1 base and J lost 5, with 16 bases in between. The CDR3 extends over 15 amino acids. The CDR3: CASSLMGSSPHEQYF. For the CDR3, the DNA is TGCGCCAGCAGCTTGATGGGCAGCAGTCCCCACGAGCAGTACTTC.